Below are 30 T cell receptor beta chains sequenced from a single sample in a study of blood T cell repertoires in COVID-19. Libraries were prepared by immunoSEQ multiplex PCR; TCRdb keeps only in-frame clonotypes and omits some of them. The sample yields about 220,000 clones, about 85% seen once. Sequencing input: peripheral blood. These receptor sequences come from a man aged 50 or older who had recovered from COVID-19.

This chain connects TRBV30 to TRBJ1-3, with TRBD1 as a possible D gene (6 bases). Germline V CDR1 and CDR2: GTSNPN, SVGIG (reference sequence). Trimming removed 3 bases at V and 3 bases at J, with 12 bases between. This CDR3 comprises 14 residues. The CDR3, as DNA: TGTGCCTGGAGAGCCGACAGGAGTGGAAACACCATATATTTT. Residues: CAWRADRSGNTIYF.

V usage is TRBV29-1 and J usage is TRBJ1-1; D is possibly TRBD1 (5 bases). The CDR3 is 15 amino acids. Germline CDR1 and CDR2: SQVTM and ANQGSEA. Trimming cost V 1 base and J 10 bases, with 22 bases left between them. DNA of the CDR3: TGCAGCGTTGAAGCTCTGAGTACTACAGGACCGGGAGCTTTCTTT. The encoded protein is CSVEALSTTGPGAFF.

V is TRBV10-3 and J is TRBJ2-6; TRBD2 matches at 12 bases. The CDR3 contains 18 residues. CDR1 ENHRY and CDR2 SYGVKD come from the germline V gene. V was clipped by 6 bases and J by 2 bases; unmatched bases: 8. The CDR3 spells CAIRSSGRDRAGANVLTF. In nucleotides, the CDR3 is TGTGCCATCAGGTCTAGCGGGAGGGACCGGGCTGGGGCCAACGTCCTGACTTTC.

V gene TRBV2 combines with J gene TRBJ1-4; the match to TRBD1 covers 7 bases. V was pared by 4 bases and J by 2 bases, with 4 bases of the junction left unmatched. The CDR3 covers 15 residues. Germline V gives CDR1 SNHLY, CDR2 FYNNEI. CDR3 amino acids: CASSGLTGTNEKLFF. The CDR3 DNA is TGTGCCAGCAGTGGGCTGACAGGGACTAATGAAAAACTGTTTTTT.

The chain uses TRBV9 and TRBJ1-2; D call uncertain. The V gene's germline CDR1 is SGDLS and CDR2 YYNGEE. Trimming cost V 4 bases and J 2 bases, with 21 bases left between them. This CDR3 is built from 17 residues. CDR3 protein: CASSPVAAFRENYGYTF. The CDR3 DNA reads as TGTGCCAGCAGCCCCGTGGCAGCCTTTAGGGAGAACTATGGCTACACCTTC.

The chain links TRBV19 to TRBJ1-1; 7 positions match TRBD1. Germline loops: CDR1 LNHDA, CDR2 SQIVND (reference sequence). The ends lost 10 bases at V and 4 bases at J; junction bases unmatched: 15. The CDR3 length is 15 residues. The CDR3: CATYDRVSGGTEAFF. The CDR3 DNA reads TGTGCCACCTATGACAGGGTTAGCGGAGGCACTGAAGCTTTCTTT.

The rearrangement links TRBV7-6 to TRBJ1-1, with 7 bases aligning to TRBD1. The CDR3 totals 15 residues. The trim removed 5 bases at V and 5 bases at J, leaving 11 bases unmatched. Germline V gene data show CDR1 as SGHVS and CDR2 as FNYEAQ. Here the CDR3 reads CASSPRQGGETEAFF. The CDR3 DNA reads TGTGCCAGCAGCCCTCGGCAGGGGGGCGAGACTGAAGCTTTCTTT.

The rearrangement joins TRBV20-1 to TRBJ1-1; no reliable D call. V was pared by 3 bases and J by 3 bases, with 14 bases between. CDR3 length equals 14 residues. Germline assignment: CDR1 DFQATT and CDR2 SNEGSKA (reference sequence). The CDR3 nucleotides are TGCAGTGCTAGTCTAGTCGGTCGGGACACTGAAGCTTTCTTT. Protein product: CSASLVGRDTEAFF.

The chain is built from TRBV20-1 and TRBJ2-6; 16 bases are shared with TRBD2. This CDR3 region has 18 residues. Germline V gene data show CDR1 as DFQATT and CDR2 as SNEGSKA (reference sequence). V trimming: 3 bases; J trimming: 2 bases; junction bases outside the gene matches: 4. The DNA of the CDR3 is TGCAGTGCTAGTGGGGGACTAGCGGGAGGGACTGGGGCCAACGTCCTGACTTTC. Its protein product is CSASGGLAGGTGANVLTF.

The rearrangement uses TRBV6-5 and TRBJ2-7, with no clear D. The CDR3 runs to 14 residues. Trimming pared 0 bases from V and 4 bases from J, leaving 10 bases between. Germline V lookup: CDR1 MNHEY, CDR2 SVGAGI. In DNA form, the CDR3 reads TGTGCCAGCAGTTACTCGCGGAGCCAATACGAGCAGTACTTC. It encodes CASSYSRSQYEQYF.

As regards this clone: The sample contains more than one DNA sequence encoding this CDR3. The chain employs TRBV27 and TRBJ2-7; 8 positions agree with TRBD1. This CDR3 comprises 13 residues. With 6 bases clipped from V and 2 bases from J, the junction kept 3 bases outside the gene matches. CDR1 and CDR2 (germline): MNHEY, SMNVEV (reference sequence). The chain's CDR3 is CASRRTGTYEQYF. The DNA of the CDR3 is TGTGCCAGCAGAAGGACAGGGACCTACGAGCAGTACTTC.

The CDR3 sequence: CASSRRSSGGVDTQYF. In nucleotides, the CDR3 is TGCGCCAGCAGCCGCCGGAGTAGCGGAGGGGTGGATACGCAGTATTTT. The chain combines TRBV5-1 with TRBJ2-3; maybe TRBD2 (6 bases). Germline-derived CDR1 and CDR2 are SGHRS and YFSETQ. The V and J ends lost 4 bases and 6 bases respectively, with 21 bases between them. CDR3 length: 16 amino acids.

CDR3 residues: CASIANTGELFF. In DNA, the CDR3 is TGTGCCAGTATCGCGAACACCGGGGAGCTGTTTTTT. This rearrangement joins TRBV28 to TRBJ2-2; D not certain. Germline V gene lookup returns CDR1 MDHEN and CDR2 SYDVKM. Trimming shortened V by 9 bases and J by 0 bases, and 5 bases separated the two germline ends. The CDR3 is made up of 12 amino acids.

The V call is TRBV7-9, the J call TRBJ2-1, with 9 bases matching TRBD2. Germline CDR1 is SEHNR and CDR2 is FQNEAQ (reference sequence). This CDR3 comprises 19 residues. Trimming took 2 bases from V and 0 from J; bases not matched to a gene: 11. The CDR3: CASSLSPLAGKSSYNEQFF. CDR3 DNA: TGTGCCAGCAGCTTAAGTCCCCTAGCGGGGAAGAGCTCCTACAATGAGCAGTTCTTC.

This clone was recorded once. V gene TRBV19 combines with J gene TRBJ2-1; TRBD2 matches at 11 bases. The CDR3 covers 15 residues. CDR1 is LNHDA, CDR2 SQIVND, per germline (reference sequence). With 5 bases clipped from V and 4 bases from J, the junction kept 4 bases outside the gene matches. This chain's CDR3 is CASSFLAGGYNEQFF. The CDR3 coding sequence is TGTGCCAGTAGTTTTCTAGCGGGAGGATACAATGAGCAGTTCTTC.

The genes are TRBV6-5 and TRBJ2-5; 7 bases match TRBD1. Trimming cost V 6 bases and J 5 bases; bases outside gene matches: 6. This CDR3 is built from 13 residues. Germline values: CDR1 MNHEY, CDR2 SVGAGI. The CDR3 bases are TGTGCCAGCAGGGTTAGGACAGGCGAGACCCAGTACTTC. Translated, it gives CASRVRTGETQYF.

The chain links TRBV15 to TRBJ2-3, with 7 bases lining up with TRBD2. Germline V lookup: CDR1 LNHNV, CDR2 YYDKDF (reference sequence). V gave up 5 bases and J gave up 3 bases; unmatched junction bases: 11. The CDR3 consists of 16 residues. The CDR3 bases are TGTGCCACCAGCCTCCGACTAGCCAAAAGGACAGATACGCAGTATTTT. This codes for CATSLRLAKRTDTQYF.

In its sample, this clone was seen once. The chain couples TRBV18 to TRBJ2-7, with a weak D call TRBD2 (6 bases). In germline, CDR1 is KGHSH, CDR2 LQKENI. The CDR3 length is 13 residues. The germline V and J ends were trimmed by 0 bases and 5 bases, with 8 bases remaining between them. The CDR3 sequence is CASSPPWEDEQYF. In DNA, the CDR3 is TGTGCCAGCTCACCACCCTGGGAGGACGAGCAGTACTTC.

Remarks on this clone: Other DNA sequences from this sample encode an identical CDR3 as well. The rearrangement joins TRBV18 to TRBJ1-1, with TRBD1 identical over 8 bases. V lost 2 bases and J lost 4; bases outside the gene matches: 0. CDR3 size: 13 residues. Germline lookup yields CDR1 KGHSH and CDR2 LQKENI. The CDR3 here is CASSPDRGTEAFF. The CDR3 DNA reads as TGTGCCAGCTCACCAGACAGGGGCACTGAAGCTTTCTTT.

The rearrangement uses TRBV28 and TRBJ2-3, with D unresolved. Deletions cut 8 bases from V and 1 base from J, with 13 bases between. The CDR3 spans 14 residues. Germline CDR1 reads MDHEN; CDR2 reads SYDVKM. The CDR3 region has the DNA TGTGCCAGCTCCCCCTTCCGGGGCACAGATACGCAGTATTTT. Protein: CASSPFRGTDTQYF.

For the CDR3, the DNA is TGTGCCAGCAGGGGGGACAGGAGCTCCTATAATTCACCCCTCCACTTT. Amino acids: CASRGDRSSYNSPLHF. The chain links TRBV27 to TRBJ1-6; TRBD1 agrees at 8 bases. CDR3 length: 16 amino acids. From germline, CDR1 is MNHEY and CDR2 SMNVEV (reference sequence). The J segment lost 0 bases and the V segment lost 6 bases, leaving 4 bases of the junction unmatched.

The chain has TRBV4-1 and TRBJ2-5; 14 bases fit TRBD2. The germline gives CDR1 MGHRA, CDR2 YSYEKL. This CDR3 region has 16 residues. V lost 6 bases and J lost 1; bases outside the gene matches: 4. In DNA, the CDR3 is TGCGCCAGCAGTCTGACTAGCGGGGGGGTCCAAGAGACCCAGTACTTC. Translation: CASSLTSGGVQETQYF.

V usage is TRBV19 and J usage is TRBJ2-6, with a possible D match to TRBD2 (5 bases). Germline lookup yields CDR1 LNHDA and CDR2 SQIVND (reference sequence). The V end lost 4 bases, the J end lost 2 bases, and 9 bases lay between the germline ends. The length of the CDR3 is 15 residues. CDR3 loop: CASSNEGTGANVLTF. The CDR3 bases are TGTGCCAGTAGTAATGAGGGTACTGGGGCCAACGTCCTGACTTTC. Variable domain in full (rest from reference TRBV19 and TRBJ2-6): DGGITQSPKYLFRKEGQNVTLSCEQNLNHDAMYWYRQDPGQGLRLIYYSQIVNDFQKGDIAEGYSVSREKKESFPLTVTSAQKNPTAFYLCASSNEGTGANVLTFGAGSRLTVL.

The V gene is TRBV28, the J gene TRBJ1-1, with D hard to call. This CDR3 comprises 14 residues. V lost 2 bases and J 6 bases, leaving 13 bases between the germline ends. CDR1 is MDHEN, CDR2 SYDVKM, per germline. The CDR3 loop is CASSLVGLLAEAFF. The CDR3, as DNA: TGTGCCAGCAGTTTAGTTGGGCTCTTGGCTGAAGCTTTCTTT.

CDR3: CASSQALGLGEETQYF. The CDR3 DNA reads TGTGCCAGCAGCCAAGCTCTGGGACTAGGGGAAGAGACCCAGTACTTC. The chain is built from TRBV14 and TRBJ2-5, with 8 nucleotides matching TRBD2. The CDR3 loop spans 16 amino acids. Germline V gene data show CDR1 as SGHDN and CDR2 as FVKESK. With 1 base clipped from V and 3 bases from J, the junction kept 7 bases outside the gene matches.

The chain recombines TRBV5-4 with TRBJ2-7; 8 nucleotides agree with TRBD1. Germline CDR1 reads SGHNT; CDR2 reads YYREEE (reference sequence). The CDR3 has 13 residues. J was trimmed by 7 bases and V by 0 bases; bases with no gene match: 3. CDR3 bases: TGTGCCAGCAGCTTGGACAGGGGGTGGGAGCAGTACTTC. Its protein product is CASSLDRGWEQYF.

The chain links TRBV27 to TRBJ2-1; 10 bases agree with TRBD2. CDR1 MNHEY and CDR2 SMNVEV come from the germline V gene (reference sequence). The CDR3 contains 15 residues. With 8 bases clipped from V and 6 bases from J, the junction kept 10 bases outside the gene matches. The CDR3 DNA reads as TGTGCCAGCCACTCAGCGGGAGGGCCGGGCAATGAGCAGTTCTTC. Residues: CASHSAGGPGNEQFF.

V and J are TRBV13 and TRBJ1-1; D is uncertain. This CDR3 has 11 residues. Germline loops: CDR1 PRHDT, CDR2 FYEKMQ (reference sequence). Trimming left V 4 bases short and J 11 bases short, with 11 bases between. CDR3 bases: TGTGCCAGCAGCTGGCGTGGAGAGGCTTTCTTT. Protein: CASSWRGEAFF.

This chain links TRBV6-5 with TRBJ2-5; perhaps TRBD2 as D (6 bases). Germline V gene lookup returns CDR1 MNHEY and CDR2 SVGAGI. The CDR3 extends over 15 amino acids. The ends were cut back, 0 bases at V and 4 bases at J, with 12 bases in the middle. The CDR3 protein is CASSYSKNGGETQYF. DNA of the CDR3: TGTGCCAGCAGTTACTCGAAAAACGGGGGAGAGACCCAGTACTTC.

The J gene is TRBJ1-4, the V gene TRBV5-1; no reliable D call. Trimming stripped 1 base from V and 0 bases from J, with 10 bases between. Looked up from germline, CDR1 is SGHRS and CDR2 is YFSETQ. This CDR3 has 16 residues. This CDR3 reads CASSLTSGATNEKLFF. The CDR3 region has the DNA TGCGCCAGCAGCTTGACGTCAGGCGCAACTAATGAAAAACTGTTTTTT.